This TCR beta chain was sequenced during a study of cytomegalovirus exposure and HLA in healthy donors. General study points: The listing of 150 to 200 TCR beta chains classed them as cytomegalovirus-associated. Being productive about 87% or about 30% of the time was typical of most TCR beta V segments in an earlier analysis.

Researchers ran the PCR with 60 Vbeta and 13 Jbeta primers. Produced via immunoSEQ multiplex PCR; TCRdb's table is partial and in-frame only. The sample has approximately 170,000 clones; around 75% are singletons. Of note for this clone: Its antigen remains unidentified.

This CDR3 is 15 amino acids long. The junction had 9 bases not matched to a gene; V was cut back by 5 bases and J by 6 bases. In germline, CDR1 is MNHNS, CDR2 SASEGT. The receptor was isolated from a male donor in good health and CMV-seronegative. The specimen sequenced was PBMCs. V is TRBV6-1 and J is TRBJ1-3; 8 nucleotides match TRBD1. The DNA of the CDR3 is TGTGCCAGCAGTCCCCCCACAGGGGGTATAAACACCATATATTTT. Translating it yields CASSPPTGGINTIYF.